The rows below give T cell receptor beta chains drawn from one sample of a study of vaccination effects on CD4 cells after COVID-19. Antigens for these TCRs are unknown. Clones were read by immunoSEQ multiplex PCR, and TCRdb kept only the in-frame ones, dropping some. The sample shows under 40,000 clones, approximately 82% of them seen only once. Sample: CD4+ T cells from PBMCs cultured with HCoV-NL63 spike peptides, taken after COVID-19 vaccination. These receptors were taken from a human donor who received a COVID-19 vaccine. Some clones in this sample may be carry-over from other donors' samples. The CDR3 runs from the conserved cysteine through the conserved F or W. A D gene is named only where the DNA matches it firmly. Only some rows state a clone size, as once, few, many or a class for expanded clones.

>-|-|TRBJ2-2|TRBV2
TGTGCCAGCATCCGGGACCCCTCGAACACCGGGGAGCTGTTTTTT
CASIRDPSNTGELFF
>-|TRBD2|TRBJ2-3|TRBV28
TGTGCCACGATCGGAGTAGCGGGGGGGACAGATACGCAGTATTTT
CATIGVAGGTDTQYF
>-|-|TRBJ1-5|TRBV21-1
TGTGCCAGCAGCAAAGTGGGAGGACTCAATAGCAATCAGCCCCAGCATTTT
CASSKVGGLNSNQPQHF
>-|-|TRBJ2-5|TRBV5-4
TGTGCCAGCAGCCACAAGGGGGGTAGCCAAGAGACCCAGTACTTC
CASSHKGGSQETQYF
>-|-|TRBJ2-3|TRBV5-1
TGCGCCAGCAGCTTGAACGCCGGTGGGGATACGCAGTATTTT
CASSLNAGGDTQYF
>-|-|TRBJ1-4|TRBV10-3
TGTGCCATCAGTGAGTCGGTCAGTCTTAATGAAAAACTGTTTTTT
CAISESVSLNEKLFF
>-|TRBD1|TRBJ1-3|TRBV29-1
TGCAGCGTTGCGGGACAGGTTGGAAACACCATATATTTT
CSVAGQVGNTIYF
>-|-|TRBJ1-4|TRBV19
TGTGCCAGTAGTGGTTCGGGGCGAGAAAAACTGTTTTTT
CASSGSGREKLFF
>few|-|TRBJ1-1|TRBV15
TGTGCCACCAGCAGAGTCCCCCATGAAGCTTTCTTT
CATSRVPHEAFF
>-|-|TRBJ1-4|TRBV7-9
TGTGCCAGCAGCCCGTTATCCAGCGGAAAACTGTTTTTT
CASSPLSSGKLFF
>medium-sized|TRBD1|TRBJ1-3|TRBV7-2
TGTGCCAGCAGCTCTTACCAGGGGGCGGGAAACACCATATATTTT
CASSSYQGAGNTIYF
>-|TRBD1|TRBJ2-3|TRBV5-1
TGCGCCAGCAGCATGACAGGGCTGACTGGCACAGATACGCAGTATTTT
CASSMTGLTGTDTQYF
>-|-|TRBJ2-5|TRBV30
TGTGCCTGGAGTCCCGGGCGGATAAGTTCGACCCAGTACTTC
CAWSPGRISSTQYF
>-|-|TRBJ1-2|TRBV19
TGTGCCAGTCCTACCACAGGGACCAGGGGCTACACCTTC
CASPTTGTRGYTF
>-|-|TRBJ2-5|TRBV5-6
TGTGCCAGCAGTTCCTCCCTTCGGTCGCCAGAGACCCAGTACTTC
CASSSSLRSPETQYF
>-|-|TRBJ2-1|TRBV5-1
TGCGCCAGCAGTCTAGGCAGGAGCTCCTACAATGAGCAGTTCTTC
CASSLGRSSYNEQFF
>-|-|TRBJ2-5|TRBV14
TGTGCCAGCAGCCCTGGTTTTCAGAATCAAGAGACCCAGTACTTC
CASSPGFQNQETQYF
>few|TRBD2|TRBJ2-1|TRBV2
TGTGCCAGCGTCGAAAGCGGGGGCTCCTACAATGAGCAGTTCTTC
CASVESGGSYNEQFF
>-|TRBD2|TRBJ2-3|TRBV7-9
TGTGCCAGCAGCGGGGGACTAGCTCTTCGGGATACGCAGTATTTT
CASSGGLALRDTQYF
>-|-|TRBJ2-3|TRBV5-1
TGCGCCAGCAGCCCCACACAGGTGGGAGGCGCAGATACGCAGTATTTT
CASSPTQVGGADTQYF
>-|TRBD1|TRBJ1-6|TRBV5-4
TGTGCCACCGGCCCGACAGGGATCGGTTCACCCCTCCACTTT
CATGPTGIGSPLHF